This T cell receptor beta chain appears in the sequencing data of a study of identical twins. Study results and caveats: Abundant beta clonotypes from cord blood bore fewer insertions; memory repertoires lacked this pattern.

TCRdb reprocessed the 5' RACE reads with MiXCR, giving one entry per CDR3 protein. This table has roughly 750,000 distinct CDR3 sequences, about 20% appearing once. Notes on this clonotype: Antigen: not known.

Germline V gives CDR1 MNHEY, CDR2 SVGAGI. Trimming removed 2 bases from V and 3 bases from J, with 14 bases in between. This CDR3 spans 15 amino acids. Another study also made use of these data, one on T cells expressing NK-cell markers. As reported in that work: Researchers report these clonotypes also headed the CD3+CD56-NKG2C+ fraction in several donors.

The chain links TRBV6-5 to TRBJ2-7; perhaps TRBD2 as D (7 bases). The origin of this receptor is a young woman in good health. Sequencing was performed on PBMCs. As DNA, the CDR3 is TGTGCCAGCAGTTACGAGTCGGGGGGCCTCTACGAGCAGTACTTC. This translates into CASSYESGGLYEQYF.